This entry features one T cell receptor (beta chain) sequence. Its antigen is as yet unknown. This sample is drawn from a study of blood T cells in healthy people across ages. Study-wide findings and caveats: While age rose, TCR beta diversity per million T cells dropped in a roughly linear way.

A second PCR, run for about 7 to 12 cycles, used a sample-barcoded 5' primer plus a J-beta primer mix. TCRdb re-called the 5' RACE reads through MiXCR, storing one row per CDR3 protein. The sample shows fewer than 950,000 distinct CDR3 sequences, about 36% of them seen only once. The sequence was collected from a man younger than 30 in good health. The sequencing input was blood.

The CDR3 DNA reads as TGTGCCAGCAGTTTCGCAGAGTACAATGAGCAGTTCTTC. This translates into CASSFAEYNEQFF. This chain uses TRBV6-5 with TRBJ2-1; D gene uncertain. V gave up 4 bases and J gave up 4 bases, with 8 bases separating them. Germline V gives CDR1 MNHEY, CDR2 SVGAGI. This CDR3 spans 13 amino acids.